The clone carrying this T cell receptor (beta chain) appeared many times. What it binds is unknown. The data stem from a study of T cells in Graves' hyperthyroidism and ophthalmopathy. Regarding the study as a whole: The model identified upcoming ophthalmopathy a median 6.5 months ahead of onset.

Amplification of TCR beta CDR3 regions was performed using RNA transcripts as template. HTBI primers were employed in a first-round RT-PCR of the TCR CDR3. TCRdb reanalysed the multiplex PCR reads using MiXCR and keeps one entry per CDR3 protein. Counted here are under 300,000 distinct CDR3 sequences, about 13% occurring once; the ten biggest clones make up 7.9%. Uncontrolled infection, other autoimmune disease, pregnancy or lactation led to exclusion. There are 15 residues in the CDR3. V was trimmed by 6 bases and J by 4 bases, leaving 19 bases between them. In germline, CDR1 is DFQATT, CDR2 SNEGSKA (reference sequence).

Sequenced input: blood. This clonotype originated in a woman aged 40-49 years with Graves' hyperthyroidism. J is TRBJ2-1 and V is TRBV20-1, with D uncertain. The CDR3 reads CSAVDTSYGYNEQFF. CDR3 nucleotide sequence: TGCAGTGCAGTTGACACCTCCTACGGATACAATGAGCAGTTCTTC.